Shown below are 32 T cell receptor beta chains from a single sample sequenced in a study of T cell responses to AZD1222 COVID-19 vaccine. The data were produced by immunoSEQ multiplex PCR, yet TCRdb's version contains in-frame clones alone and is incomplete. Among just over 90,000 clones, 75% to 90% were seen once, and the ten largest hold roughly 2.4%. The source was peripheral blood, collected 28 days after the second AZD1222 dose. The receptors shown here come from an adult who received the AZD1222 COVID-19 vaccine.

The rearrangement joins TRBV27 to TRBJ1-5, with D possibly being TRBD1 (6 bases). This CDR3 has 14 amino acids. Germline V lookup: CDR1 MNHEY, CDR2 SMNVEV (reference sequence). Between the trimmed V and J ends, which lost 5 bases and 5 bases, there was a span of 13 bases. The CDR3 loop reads CASSRNREDQPQHF. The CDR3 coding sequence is TGTGCCAGCAGTCGGAACAGGGAGGATCAGCCCCAGCATTTT.

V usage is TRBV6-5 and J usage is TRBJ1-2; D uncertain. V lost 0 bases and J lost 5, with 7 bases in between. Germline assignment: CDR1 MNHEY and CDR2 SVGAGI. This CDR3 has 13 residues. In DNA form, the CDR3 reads TGTGCCAGCAGTTACTCGACTCTTTATGGCTACACCTTC. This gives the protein CASSYSTLYGYTF.

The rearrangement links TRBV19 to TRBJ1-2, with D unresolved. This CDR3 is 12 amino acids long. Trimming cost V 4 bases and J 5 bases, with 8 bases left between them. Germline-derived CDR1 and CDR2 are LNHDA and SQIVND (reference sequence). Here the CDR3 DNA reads TGTGCCAGTAGTAGGACTGAGTATGGCTACACCTTC. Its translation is CASSRTEYGYTF.

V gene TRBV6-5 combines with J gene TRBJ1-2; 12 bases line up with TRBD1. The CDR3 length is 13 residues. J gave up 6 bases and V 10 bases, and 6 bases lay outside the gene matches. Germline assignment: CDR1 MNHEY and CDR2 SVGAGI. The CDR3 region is CANPGQGADGYTF. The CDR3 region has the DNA TGTGCCAACCCGGGACAGGGGGCGGATGGCTACACCTTC.

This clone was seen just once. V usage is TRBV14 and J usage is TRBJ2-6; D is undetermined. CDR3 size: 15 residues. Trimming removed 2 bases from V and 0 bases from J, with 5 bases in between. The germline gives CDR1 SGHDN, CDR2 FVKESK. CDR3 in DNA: TGTGCCAGCAGCCAAAGGCCCTCTGGGGCCAACGTCCTGACTTTC. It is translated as CASSQRPSGANVLTF.

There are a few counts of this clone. CDR3 amino acids: CASSRTGVDYGYTF. The CDR3 coding sequence is TGTGCCAGCAGCAGAACAGGGGTAGACTATGGCTACACCTTC. The rearrangement joins TRBV13 to TRBJ1-2, with 7 nucleotides matching TRBD1. The germline gives CDR1 PRHDT, CDR2 FYEKMQ (reference sequence). J lost 3 bases, V lost 5 bases, and 6 bases had no gene match. The CDR3 spans 14 residues.

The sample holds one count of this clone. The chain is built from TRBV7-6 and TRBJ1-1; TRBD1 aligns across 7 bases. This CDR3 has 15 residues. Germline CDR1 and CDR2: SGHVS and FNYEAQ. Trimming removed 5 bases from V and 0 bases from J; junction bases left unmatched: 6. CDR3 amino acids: CASSAMGQMNTEAFF. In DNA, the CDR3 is TGTGCCAGCAGCGCGATGGGACAGATGAACACTGAAGCTTTCTTT.

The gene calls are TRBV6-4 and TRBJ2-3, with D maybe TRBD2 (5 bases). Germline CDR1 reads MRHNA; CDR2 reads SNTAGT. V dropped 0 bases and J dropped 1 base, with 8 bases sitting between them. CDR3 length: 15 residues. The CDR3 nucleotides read TGTGCCAGCAGTGACTCGGTGGGAGGCACAGATACGCAGTATTTT. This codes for CASSDSVGGTDTQYF.

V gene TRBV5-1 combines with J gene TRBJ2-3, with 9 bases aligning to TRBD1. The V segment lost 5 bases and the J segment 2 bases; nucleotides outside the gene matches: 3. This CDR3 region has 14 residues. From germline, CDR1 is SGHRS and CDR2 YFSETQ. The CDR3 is CASSGQGHTDTQYF. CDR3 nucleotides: TGCGCCAGCAGTGGACAGGGGCACACAGATACGCAGTATTTT.

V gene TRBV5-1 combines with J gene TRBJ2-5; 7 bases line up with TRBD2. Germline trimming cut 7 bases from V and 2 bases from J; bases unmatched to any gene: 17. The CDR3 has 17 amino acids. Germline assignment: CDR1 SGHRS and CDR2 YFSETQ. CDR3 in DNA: TGCGCCAGCCGCCCAGCTACTAGCGCACTAACTCAAGAGACCCAGTACTTC. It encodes CASRPATSALTQETQYF.

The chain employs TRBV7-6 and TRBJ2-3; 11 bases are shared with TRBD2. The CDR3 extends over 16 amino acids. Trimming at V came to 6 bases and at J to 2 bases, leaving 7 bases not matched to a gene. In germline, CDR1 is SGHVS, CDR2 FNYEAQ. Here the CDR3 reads CASSSSGRENTDTQYF. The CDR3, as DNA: TGTGCCAGCAGTAGTAGCGGGAGGGAAAACACAGATACGCAGTATTTT.

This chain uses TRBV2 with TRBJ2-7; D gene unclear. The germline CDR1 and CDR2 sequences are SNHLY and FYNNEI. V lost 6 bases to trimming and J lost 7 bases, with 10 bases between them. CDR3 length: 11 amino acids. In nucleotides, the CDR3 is TGTGCCAGCAGGGCGGACGGGGAGCAGTACTTC. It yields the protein CASRADGEQYF. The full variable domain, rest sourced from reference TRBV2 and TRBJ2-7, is EPEVTQTPSHQVTQMGQEVILRCVPISNHLYFYWYRQILGQKVEFLVSFYNNEISEKSEIFDDQFSVERPDGSNFTLKIRSTKLEDSAMYFCASRADGEQYFGPGTRLTVT.

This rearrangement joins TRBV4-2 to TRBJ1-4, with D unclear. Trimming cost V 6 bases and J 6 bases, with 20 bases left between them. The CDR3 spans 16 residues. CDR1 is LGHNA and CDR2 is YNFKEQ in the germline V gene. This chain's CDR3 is CASRAIGRDQDEKLFF. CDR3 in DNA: TGTGCCAGCAGAGCAATAGGGAGGGATCAGGATGAAAAACTGTTTTTT.

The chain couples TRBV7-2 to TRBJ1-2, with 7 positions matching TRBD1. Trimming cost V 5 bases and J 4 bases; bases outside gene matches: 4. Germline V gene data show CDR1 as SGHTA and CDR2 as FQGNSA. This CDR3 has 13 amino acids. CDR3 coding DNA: TGTGCCAGCAGCCCAGGGACAGTCTATGGCTACACCTTC. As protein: CASSPGTVYGYTF.

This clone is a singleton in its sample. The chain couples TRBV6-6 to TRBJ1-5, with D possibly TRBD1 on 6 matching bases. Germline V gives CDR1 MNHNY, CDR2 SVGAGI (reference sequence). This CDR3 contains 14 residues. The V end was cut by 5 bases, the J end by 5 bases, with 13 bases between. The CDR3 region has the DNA TGTGCCAGCAGTCCCACAGGGATATATCAGCCCCAGCATTTT. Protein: CASSPTGIYQPQHF.

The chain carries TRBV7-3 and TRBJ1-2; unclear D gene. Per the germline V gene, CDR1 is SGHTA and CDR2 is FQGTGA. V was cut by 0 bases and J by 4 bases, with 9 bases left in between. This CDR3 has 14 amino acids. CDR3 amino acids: CASSLTNLGYGYTF. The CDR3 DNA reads TGTGCCAGCAGCTTAACGAACTTAGGCTATGGCTACACCTTC.

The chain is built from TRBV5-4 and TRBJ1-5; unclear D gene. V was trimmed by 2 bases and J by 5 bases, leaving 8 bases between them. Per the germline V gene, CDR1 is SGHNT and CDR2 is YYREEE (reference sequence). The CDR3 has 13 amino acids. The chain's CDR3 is CASSLGHDQPQHF. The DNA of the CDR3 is TGTGCCAGCAGCTTAGGGCACGATCAGCCCCAGCATTTT. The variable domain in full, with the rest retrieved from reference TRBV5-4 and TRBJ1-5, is ETGVTQSPTHLIKTRGQQVTLRCSSQSGHNTVSWYQQALGQGPQFIFQYYREEENGRGNFPPRFSGLQFPNYSSELNVNALELDDSALYLCASSLGHDQPQHFGDGTRLSIL.

The CDR3 DNA sequence: TGCAGCGCCGACTCAGGACACCGCTACAATGAGCAGTTCTTC. It is translated as CSADSGHRYNEQFF. The V call is TRBV29-1, the J call TRBJ2-1; D may be TRBD1 (5 bases). Germline V gene data show CDR1 as SQVTM and CDR2 as ANQGSEA. V was cut by 7 bases and J by 3 bases, with 16 bases left in between. This CDR3 region has 14 residues.

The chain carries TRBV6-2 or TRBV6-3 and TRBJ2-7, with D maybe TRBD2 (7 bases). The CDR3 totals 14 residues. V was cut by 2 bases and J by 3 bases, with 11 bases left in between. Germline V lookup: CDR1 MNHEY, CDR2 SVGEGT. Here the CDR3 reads CASSYRGGVYEQYF. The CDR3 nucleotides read TGTGCCAGCAGTTACCGAGGGGGGGTCTACGAGCAGTACTTC.

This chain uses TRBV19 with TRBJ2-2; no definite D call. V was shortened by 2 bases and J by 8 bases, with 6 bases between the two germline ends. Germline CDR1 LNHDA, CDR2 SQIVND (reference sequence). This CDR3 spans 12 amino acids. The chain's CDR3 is CASSIFAGELFF. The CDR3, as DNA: TGTGCCAGTAGTATATTTGCGGGGGAGCTGTTTTTT.

The CDR3 DNA reads as TGCAGCGTTGAAAAGCGAAGATCGAACACTGAAGCTTTCTTT. It specifies CSVEKRRSNTEAFF. The V call is TRBV29-1, the J call TRBJ1-1, with D unclear. The CDR3 length is 14 residues. Between the trimmed V and J ends, which lost 2 bases and 1 base, there was a span of 11 bases. The germline V gene has CDR1 SQVTM and CDR2 ANQGSEA. Full variable domain (remainder filled in from reference TRBV29-1 and TRBJ1-1): SAVISQKPSRDICQRGTSLTIQCQVDSQVTMMFWYRQQPGQSLTLIATANQGSEATYESGFVIDKFPISRPNLTFSTLTVSNMSPEDSSIYLCSVEKRRSNTEAFFGQGTRLTVV.

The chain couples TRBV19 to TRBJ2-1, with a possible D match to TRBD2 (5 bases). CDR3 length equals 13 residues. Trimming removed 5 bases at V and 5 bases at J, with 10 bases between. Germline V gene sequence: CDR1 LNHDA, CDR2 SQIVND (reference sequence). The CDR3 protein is CASSERRDNEQFF. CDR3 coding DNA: TGTGCCAGTAGTGAGCGGAGAGACAATGAGCAGTTCTTC.

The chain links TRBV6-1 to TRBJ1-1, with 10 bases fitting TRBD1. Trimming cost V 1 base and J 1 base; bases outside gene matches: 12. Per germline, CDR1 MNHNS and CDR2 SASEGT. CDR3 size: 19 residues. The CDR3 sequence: CASSEEIGGTGVSNTEAFF. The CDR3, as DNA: TGTGCCAGCAGTGAAGAGATCGGTGGGACAGGGGTCTCGAACACTGAAGCTTTCTTT.

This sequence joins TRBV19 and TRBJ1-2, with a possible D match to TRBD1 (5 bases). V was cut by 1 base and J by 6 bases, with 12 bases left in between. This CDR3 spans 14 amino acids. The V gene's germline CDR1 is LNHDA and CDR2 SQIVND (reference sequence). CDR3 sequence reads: CASSIADMGHGYTF. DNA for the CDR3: TGTGCCAGTAGTATAGCGGACATGGGGCATGGCTACACCTTC.

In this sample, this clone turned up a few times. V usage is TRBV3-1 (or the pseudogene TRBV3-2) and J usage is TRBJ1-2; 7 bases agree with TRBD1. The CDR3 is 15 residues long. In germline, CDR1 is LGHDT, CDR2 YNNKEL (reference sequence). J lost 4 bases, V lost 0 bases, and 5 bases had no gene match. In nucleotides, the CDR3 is TGTGCCAGCAGCCAAGAACTACAGGGGACCTATGGCTACACCTTC. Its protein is CASSQELQGTYGYTF.

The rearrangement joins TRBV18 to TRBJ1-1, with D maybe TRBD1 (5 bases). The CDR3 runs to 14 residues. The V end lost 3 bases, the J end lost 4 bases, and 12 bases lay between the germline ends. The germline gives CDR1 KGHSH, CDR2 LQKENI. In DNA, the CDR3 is TGTGCCAGCTCACCCCAAGAAGGGGCCACTGAAGCTTTCTTT. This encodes CASSPQEGATEAFF.

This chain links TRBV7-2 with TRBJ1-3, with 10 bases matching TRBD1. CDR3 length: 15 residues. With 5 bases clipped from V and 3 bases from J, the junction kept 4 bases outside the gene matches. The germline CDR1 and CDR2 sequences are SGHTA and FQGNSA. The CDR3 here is CASSQTGGSGNTIYF. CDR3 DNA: TGTGCCAGCAGCCAGACAGGGGGCAGTGGAAACACCATATATTTT.

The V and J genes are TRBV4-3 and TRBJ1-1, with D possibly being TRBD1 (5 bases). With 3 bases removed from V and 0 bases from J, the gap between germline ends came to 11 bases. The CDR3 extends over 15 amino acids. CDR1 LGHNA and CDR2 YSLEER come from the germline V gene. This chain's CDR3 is CASSQGTVMNTEAFF. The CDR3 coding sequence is TGCGCCAGCAGCCAGGGGACGGTGATGAACACTGAAGCTTTCTTT.

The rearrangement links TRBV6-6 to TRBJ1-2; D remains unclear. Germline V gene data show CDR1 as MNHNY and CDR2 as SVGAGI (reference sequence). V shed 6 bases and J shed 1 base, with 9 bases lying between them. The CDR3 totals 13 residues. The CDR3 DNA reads TGTGCCAGCAGCCCCGCATATAACTATGGCTACACCTTC. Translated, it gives CASSPAYNYGYTF.

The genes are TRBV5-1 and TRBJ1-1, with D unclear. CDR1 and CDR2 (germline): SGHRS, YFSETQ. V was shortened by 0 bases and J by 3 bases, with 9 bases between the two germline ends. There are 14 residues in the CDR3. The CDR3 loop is CASSLVGLDTEAFF. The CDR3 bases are TGCGCCAGCAGCTTGGTAGGGTTGGACACTGAAGCTTTCTTT.

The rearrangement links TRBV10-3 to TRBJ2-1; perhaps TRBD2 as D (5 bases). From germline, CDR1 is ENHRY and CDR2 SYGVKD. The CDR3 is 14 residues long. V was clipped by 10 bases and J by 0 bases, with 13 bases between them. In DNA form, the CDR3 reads TGTGCCACTTTAGCGCCGAGCTCCTACAATGAGCAGTTCTTC. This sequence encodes CATLAPSSYNEQFF.

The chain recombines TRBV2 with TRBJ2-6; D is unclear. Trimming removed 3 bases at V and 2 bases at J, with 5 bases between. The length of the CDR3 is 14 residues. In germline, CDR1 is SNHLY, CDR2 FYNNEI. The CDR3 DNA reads TGTGCCAGCAGTGATTGGGCTGGGGCCAACGTCCTGACTTTC. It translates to CASSDWAGANVLTF.